This record looks at one T cell receptor (beta chain) sequence and its context. CDR1 and CDR2 (germline): SGHTA, FQGNSA. This CDR3 is 16 amino acids long. V was cut by 1 base and J by 8 bases, with 20 bases left in between. This sample was included in a study of blood T cell repertoires in COVID-19. Turning to the study itself: Material from acute and convalescent COVID-19 was sourced from the United States, Italy and Spain. PBMCs, B-cell-depleted T cells, or T cells provided the cDNA or gDNA that made up the material.

Enrollment of patients from Seattle took place during active infection, with longitudinal follow-up. Original processing methods: Reference gene primers were amplified, and this amplification served to estimate nucleated cell counts. Using immunoSEQ multiplex PCR, the repertoire was profiled, and TCRdb retains in-frame clones only, with some absent. From that table come the V and J calls and clone size; the DNA was used to work out D and trimming. Counted here are about 330,000 clones, roughly 87% occurring once; the ten biggest clones make up approximately 9.4%. The TCR originated in a man younger than 40 with COVID-19, enrolled during active disease. This sequence joins TRBV7-2 and TRBJ1-2; D is unclear. The sequenced sample was peripheral blood. CDR3 bases: TGTGCCAGCAGCTTAGAGATTGGACCCCCGGGAGAGGGCTACACCTTC. Its protein is CASSLEIGPPGEGYTF.